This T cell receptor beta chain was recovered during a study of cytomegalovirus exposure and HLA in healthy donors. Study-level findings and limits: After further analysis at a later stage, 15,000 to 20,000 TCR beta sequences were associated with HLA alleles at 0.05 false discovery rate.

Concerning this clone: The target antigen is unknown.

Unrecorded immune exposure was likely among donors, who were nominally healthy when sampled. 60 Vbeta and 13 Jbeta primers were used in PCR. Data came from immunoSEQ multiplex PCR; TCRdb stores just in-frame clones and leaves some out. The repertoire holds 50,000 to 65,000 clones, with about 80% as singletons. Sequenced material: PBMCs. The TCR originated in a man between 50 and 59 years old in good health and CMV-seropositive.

The CDR3 DNA follows: TGCGCCAGCAGCCCTGAGGAGGCGCTGAACACTGAAGCTTTCTTT. Protein product: CASSPEEALNTEAFF. The chain has TRBV5-1 and TRBJ1-1; D gene unclear. Trimming left V 4 bases short and J 0 bases short, with 13 bases between. The CDR3 runs 15 residues. Germline V lookup: CDR1 SGHRS, CDR2 YFSETQ.